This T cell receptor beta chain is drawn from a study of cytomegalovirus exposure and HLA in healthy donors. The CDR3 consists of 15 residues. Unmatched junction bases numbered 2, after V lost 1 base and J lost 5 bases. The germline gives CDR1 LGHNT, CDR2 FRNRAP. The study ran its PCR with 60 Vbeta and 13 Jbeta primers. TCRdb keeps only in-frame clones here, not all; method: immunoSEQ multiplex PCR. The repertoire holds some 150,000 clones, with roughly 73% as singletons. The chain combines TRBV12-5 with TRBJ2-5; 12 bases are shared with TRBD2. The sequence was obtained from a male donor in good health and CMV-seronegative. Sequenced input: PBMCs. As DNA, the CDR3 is TGTGCTAGTGGTTTGGGACTAGCGGGGGAGGAGACCCAGTACTTC. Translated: CASGLGLAGEETQYF.